The present T cell receptor beta chain was sequenced within a study of T cell responses to AZD1222 COVID-19 vaccine. In regard to this clone: Its antigen is currently unknown.

The trim removed 6 bases at V and 0 bases at J, leaving 8 bases unmatched. Looked up from germline, CDR1 is MNHEY and CDR2 is SVGAGI. The CDR3 length is 15 residues. The protocol was immunoSEQ multiplex PCR, while the TCRdb copy is restricted to in-frame clones and leaves out a portion. The repertoire holds about 150,000 clones, with about 89% as singletons. Broader study findings: Vaccine-associated CD4 TCRs spanned spike, dominant at 160-218 and 743-854. Targeting of unmutated variant regions was reportedly seen in nearly half of spike-specific TCRs. Among the donors, most were white British and more were female, and clonal diversity was possibly underestimated.

The J gene is TRBJ2-7, the V gene TRBV6-5; TRBD2 aligns across 7 bases. Sample: peripheral blood, taken 28 days after the second AZD1222 dose. The TCR was taken from an adult who received the AZD1222 COVID-19 vaccine. CDR3 DNA: TGTGCCAGCAGGCCAACCGGGGGGAGCTCCTACGAGCAGTACTTC. Translating gives CASRPTGGSSYEQYF.